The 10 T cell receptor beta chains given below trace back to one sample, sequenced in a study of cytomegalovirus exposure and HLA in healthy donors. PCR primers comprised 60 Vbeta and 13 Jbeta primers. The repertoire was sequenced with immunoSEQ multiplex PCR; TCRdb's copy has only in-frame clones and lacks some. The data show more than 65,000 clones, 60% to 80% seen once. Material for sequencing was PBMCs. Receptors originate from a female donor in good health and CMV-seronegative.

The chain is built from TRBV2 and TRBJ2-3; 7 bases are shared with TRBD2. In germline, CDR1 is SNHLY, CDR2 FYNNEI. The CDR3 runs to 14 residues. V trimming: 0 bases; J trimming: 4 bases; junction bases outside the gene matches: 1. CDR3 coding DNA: TGTGCCAGCAGTGAAGCTGCGGGAGCAGATACGCAGTATTTT. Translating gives CASSEAAGADTQYF.

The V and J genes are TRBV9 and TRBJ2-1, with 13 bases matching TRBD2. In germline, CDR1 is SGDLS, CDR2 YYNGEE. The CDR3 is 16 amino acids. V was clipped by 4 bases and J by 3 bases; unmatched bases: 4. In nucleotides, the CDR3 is TGTGCCAGCAGCCGGACTAGCGGGAGCCTCTACAATGAGCAGTTCTTC. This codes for CASSRTSGSLYNEQFF.

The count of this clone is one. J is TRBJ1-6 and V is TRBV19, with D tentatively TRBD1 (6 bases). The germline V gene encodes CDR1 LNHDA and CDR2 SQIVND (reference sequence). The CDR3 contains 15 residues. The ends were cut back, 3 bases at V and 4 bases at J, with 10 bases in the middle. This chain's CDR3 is CASSMGQGYNSPLHF. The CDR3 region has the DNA TGTGCCAGTAGTATGGGGCAGGGGTATAATTCACCCCTCCACTTT.

The CDR3 nucleotides read TGTGCCAGCAGCCGCCGACAGACCTTCTACAATGAGCAGTTCTTC. It yields the protein CASSRRQTFYNEQFF. The V and J genes are TRBV7-6 and TRBJ2-1; a possible D gene is TRBD1 (5 bases). Looked up from germline, CDR1 is SGHVS and CDR2 is FNYEAQ. The V end lost 5 bases, the J end lost 3 bases, and 14 bases lay between the germline ends. This CDR3 is 15 amino acids long.

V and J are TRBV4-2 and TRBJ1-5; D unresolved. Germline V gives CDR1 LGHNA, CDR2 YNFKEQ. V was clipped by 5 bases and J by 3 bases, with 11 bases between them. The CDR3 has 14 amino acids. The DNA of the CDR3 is TGTGCCAGCAGCTCGACGGGGAACAATCAGCCCCAGCATTTT. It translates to CASSSTGNNQPQHF.

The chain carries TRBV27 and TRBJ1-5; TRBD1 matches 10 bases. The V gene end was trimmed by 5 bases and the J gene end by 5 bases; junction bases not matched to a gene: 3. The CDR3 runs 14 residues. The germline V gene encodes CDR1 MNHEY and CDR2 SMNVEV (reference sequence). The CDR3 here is CASSPDRGYQPQHF. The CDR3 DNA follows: TGTGCCAGCAGTCCGGACAGGGGGTATCAGCCCCAGCATTTT.

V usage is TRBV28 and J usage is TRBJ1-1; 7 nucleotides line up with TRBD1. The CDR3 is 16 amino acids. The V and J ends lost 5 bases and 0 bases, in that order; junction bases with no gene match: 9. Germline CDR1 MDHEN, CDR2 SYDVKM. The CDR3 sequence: CASSVPGQSMNTEAFF. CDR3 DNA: TGTGCCAGCAGTGTTCCGGGACAGAGTATGAACACTGAAGCTTTCTTT.

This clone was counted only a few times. The CDR3 protein is CASSQTWTSGGISGANVLTF. DNA for the CDR3: TGCGCCAGCAGCCAAACTTGGACTAGCGGGGGCATCTCTGGGGCCAACGTCCTGACTTTC. The chain couples TRBV4-1 to TRBJ2-6, with TRBD2 matching 13 bases. Looked up from germline, CDR1 is MGHRA and CDR2 is YSYEKL. This CDR3 has 20 amino acids. V gave up 2 bases and J gave up 0 bases; unmatched junction bases: 7.

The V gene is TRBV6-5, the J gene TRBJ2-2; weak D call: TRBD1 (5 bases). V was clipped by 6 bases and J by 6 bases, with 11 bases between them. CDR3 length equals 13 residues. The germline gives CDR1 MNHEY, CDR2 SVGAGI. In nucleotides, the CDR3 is TGTGCCAGCAGGTCGTGGGGCTCCGGGGAGCTGTTTTTT. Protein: CASRSWGSGELFF.

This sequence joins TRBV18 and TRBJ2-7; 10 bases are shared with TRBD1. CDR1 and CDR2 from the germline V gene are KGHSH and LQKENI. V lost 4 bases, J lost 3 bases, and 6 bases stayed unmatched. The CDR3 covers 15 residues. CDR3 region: CASSLGTGASYEQYF. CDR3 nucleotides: TGTGCCAGCTCACTGGGGACAGGGGCTAGCTACGAGCAGTACTTC. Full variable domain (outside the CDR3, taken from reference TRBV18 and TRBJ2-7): NAGVMQNPRHLVRRRGQEARLRCSPMKGHSHVYWYRQLPEEGLKFMVYLQKENIIDESGMPKERFSAEFPKEGPSILRIQQVVRGDSAAYFCASSLGTGASYEQYFGPGTRLTVT.